This passage covers 18 T cell receptor beta chains from one sample sequenced in a study of tissue T cells after allogeneic stem cell transplantation. Using immunoSEQ multiplex PCR, the repertoire was profiled, and TCRdb retains in-frame clones only, with some absent. The data show tens of thousands of clones, 55% to 75% seen once. The sample was spleen. These receptors originate from a female BALB/c mouse in good health. The strain is characterized by the MHC haplotype H2-d.

Worth noting for this clone: Genes here carry mouse names. Read coverage stops 1 residue before the CDR3 terminus; the germline J gene supplies the remainder. This rearrangement joins TRBV13-2 to TRBJ1-6, with 9 bases lining up with TRBD1. TRBJ1-6 is designated an ORF whose function remains uncertain. The CDR3 totals 14 residues. V was pared by 6 bases and J by 7 bases, with 5 bases of the junction left unmatched. Germline-derived CDR1 and CDR2 are NNHNN and SYGAGS (reference sequence). The CDR3 loop reads CASATGGGNSPLYF. The sequenced part of the CDR3 DNA is TGTGCCAGCGCCACAGGGGGCGGGAATTCGCCCCTCTAC.

A note on this clone: Mouse gene names apply. The CDR3 is cut off 1 residue early in the read; its end comes from the germline J gene. The chain is built from TRBV1 and TRBJ1-2, with 7 bases aligning to TRBD1. Germline V gene sequence: CDR1 NSQYPW, CDR2 LRSPGD (reference sequence). The CDR3 has 15 amino acids. V was pared by 1 base and J by 3 bases, with 5 bases of the junction left unmatched. CDR3 amino acids: CTCSAVSGTDSDYTF. The sequenced part of the CDR3 DNA is TGCACCTGCAGTGCAGTGTCTGGGACAGACTCCGACTACACC.

In regard to this clone: Gene names are the mouse ones. The sequenced CDR3 bases are TGTGCCAGCAGCGGGGAAGACACCCAGTAC. Protein: CASSGEDTQY. The whole CDR3 region reads CASSGEDTQYF. This chain connects TRBV3 to TRBJ2-5; D not resolved. The observed sequence ends 1 residue before the CDR3 terminus, with the missing tail filled in from the germline J gene. The CDR3 has 11 amino acids. Germline V gives CDR1 SNHLY, CDR2 FYNGKV (reference sequence). Trimming pared 5 bases from V and 4 bases from J, leaving 4 bases between.

This clone has more than one count but fewer than ten. Gene names denote mouse genes. The read finishes 1 residue shy of the CDR3 end, and the germline J gene is used to complete it. This chain joins TRBV13-3 and TRBJ1-2; TRBD1 matches 9 bases. The CDR3 runs 15 residues. The V segment lost 2 bases and the J segment 4 bases; nucleotides outside the gene matches: 6. Germline loops: CDR1 NNHDY, CDR2 SYVADS. The DNA read from the CDR3 is TGTGCCAGCAGTGAACAGGGGGCGCCGGGCTCCGACTACACC. It specifies CASSEQGAPGSDYT. The full-length CDR3 reads as CASSEQGAPGSDYTF.

Points on this clone: The gene names given are mouse names. The sequence runs out 1 residue before the end of the CDR3; the remainder is reconstructed from the germline J gene. The chain employs TRBV13-2 and TRBJ2-2; 9 bases line up with TRBD2. J was trimmed by 3 bases and V by 7 bases; bases with no gene match: 1. The CDR3 has 13 residues. Germline lookup yields CDR1 NNHNN and CDR2 SYGAGS (reference sequence). The sequenced CDR3 bases are TGTGCCAGCATGGGGGGGCACACCGGGCAGCTCTAC. Amino acid sequence: CASMGGHTGQLY. The whole CDR3 reads CASMGGHTGQLYF.

This clone was recorded once. Mouse names are used for the genes. The DNA ends 1 residue before the CDR3 does, and the rest of the CDR3 is filled in from the germline J gene. The chain has TRBV19 and TRBJ2-5; 9 bases fit TRBD2. The CDR3 consists of 14 residues. Germline CDR1 and CDR2: FNHDT and SITEND (reference sequence). The junction had 1 base not matched to a gene; V was cut back by 2 bases and J by 3 bases. The covered CDR3 bases are TGTGCCAGCAGTATCTGGGGGGGGCAAGACACCCAGTAC. Its protein product is CASSIWGGQDTQY. The entire CDR3 is CASSIWGGQDTQYF.

About this clone: Germline and genes here are mouse. The read gets to within 1 residue of the CDR3 end, and the germline J gene fills in the rest. This rearrangement joins TRBV1 to TRBJ2-4; no clear D. The CDR3 spans 14 residues. Germline V lookup: CDR1 NSQYPW, CDR2 LRSPGD (reference sequence). V was pared by 0 bases and J by 4 bases, with 8 bases between. The DNA read from the CDR3 is TGCACCTGCAGTGCAGATATCAACAAAAACACCTTGTAC. It encodes CTCSADINKNTLY. The full-length CDR3 reads as CTCSADINKNTLYF. Filled out from reference TRBV1 and TRBJ2-4, the complete variable domain reads VTLLEQNPRWRLVPRGQAVNLRCILKNSQYPWMSWYQQDLQKQLQWLFTLRSPGDKEVKSLPGADYLATRVTDTELRLQVANMSQGRTLYCTCSADINKNTLYFGAGTRLSVL.

A note on this clone: Each gene name is a mouse one. The CDR3 extends 1 residue past the end of the read, so its final part is completed from the germline J gene. The V gene is TRBV4, the J gene TRBJ2-4; the D gene is possibly TRBD2 (6 bases). Per germline, CDR1 LGHDT and CDR2 YNNKQL (reference sequence). CDR3 size: 14 residues. Trimming cost V 5 bases and J 0 bases, with 9 bases left between them. CDR3 DNA, as far as it was read: TGTGCCAGCAGCCCACTGGGAAGTCAAAACACCTTGTAC. Translation: CASSPLGSQNTLY. The entire CDR3 protein reads CASSPLGSQNTLYF.

With regard to this clone: Genes here carry mouse names. Coverage ceases 1 residue before the CDR3 finishes, and the germline J gene fills in the end. This rearrangement joins TRBV19 to TRBJ2-5, with TRBD1 matching over 10 bases. Losses at the gene ends were 5 bases for V and 5 bases for J; bases not matched to a gene: 2. Germline CDR1 is FNHDT and CDR2 is SITEND (reference sequence). The CDR3 extends over 13 amino acids. The sequenced CDR3 bases are TGTGCCAGCAGAAGGACAGGGGGAGACACCCAGTAC. This gives the protein CASRRTGGDTQY. The whole CDR3 region reads CASRRTGGDTQYF.

This clone was observed a few times. Gene names and germline match the mouse. The read gets to within 1 residue of the CDR3 end, and the germline J gene fills in the rest. The chain couples TRBV5 to TRBJ2-7; 12 positions match TRBD1. Germline CDR1 is LGHNA and CDR2 is YNLKQL (reference sequence). V shed 0 bases and J 3 bases; nucleotides not matched to a gene: 3. CDR3 length equals 16 residues. The CDR3: CASSQDGTGGRYEQYF. The CDR3 bases that were read are TGTGCCAGCAGCCAAGATGGGACAGGGGGCCGCTATGAACAGTAC.

Concerning this clone itself: All gene names here are mouse names. From the germline J gene comes the end of the CDR3, since the read stops 1 residue before it. The J gene is TRBJ2-2, the V gene TRBV24, with a weak D call TRBD1 (5 bases). V lost 0 bases and J 4 bases, leaving 9 bases between the germline ends. The CDR3 loop spans 15 amino acids. Germline CDR1 reads KGHTA; CDR2 reads FRNEEI. CDR3 bases read: TGTGCCAGCAGTCTGTACAGGGAGTGCACCGGGCAGCTCTAC. It codes for CASSLYRECTGQLY. The CDR3 in its entirety is CASSLYRECTGQLYF.

This clone was seen a few times. Any gene name here is a mouse gene name. The read ends 1 residue early relative to the CDR3; the germline J gene fills the gap. Distinct nucleotide sequences in the sample also encode this CDR3. The chain carries TRBV13-1 and TRBJ1-2; D is undetermined. The CDR3 covers 12 residues. In germline, CDR1 is NSHNY, CDR2 SYGAGN. Trimming stripped 0 bases from V and 4 bases from J, with 4 bases between. The sequenced CDR3 bases are TGTGCCAGCAGTGATGGAGGCTCCGACTACACC. As protein: CASSDGGSDYT. The CDR3, in full, reads CASSDGGSDYTF.

To note about this clone: Gene labels here are mouse ones. Partial CDR3 DNA: TGTGCCAGCAGCCAAGAGACAGGAACAAACACCGGGCAGCTCTAC. Translation: CASSQETGTNTGQLY. The entire CDR3 protein is CASSQETGTNTGQLYF. The chain is built from TRBV2 and TRBJ2-2, with TRBD1 as a possible D gene (6 bases). The read stops 1 residue short of the end of the CDR3; the missing end is completed from the germline J gene. The CDR3 length is 16 residues. Trimming removed 0 bases at V and 0 bases at J, with 8 bases between. Germline assignment: CDR1 LGHNA and CDR2 YSYQKL.

With respect to this clone: Gene and germline names: mouse. The read halts 1 residue ahead of the CDR3 end, with the missing end drawn from the germline J gene. J is TRBJ2-4 and V is TRBV2; TRBD2 matches at 12 bases. This CDR3 has 17 amino acids. V shed 0 bases, J shed 6 bases, and the junction held 7 bases outside the gene matches. Germline CDR1 LGHNA, CDR2 YSYQKL. This CDR3 is CASSQEDDWGGANTLYF. The CDR3 DNA, read in part, is TGTGCCAGCAGCCAAGAGGACGACTGGGGGGGCGCGAACACCTTGTAC.

A note on this clone: The gene names given are mouse names. From the germline J gene comes the end of the CDR3, since the read stops 1 residue before it. The chain recombines TRBV19 with TRBJ2-4; D may correspond to TRBD1 or TRBD2 (6 bases each). The CDR3 covers 14 residues. The germline CDR1 and CDR2 sequences are FNHDT and SITEND (reference sequence). V lost 0 bases to trimming and J lost 3 bases, with 8 bases between them. Here the CDR3 reads CASSIVGAQNTLYF. Incomplete CDR3 DNA: TGTGCCAGCAGTATAGTGGGGGCGCAAAACACCTTGTAC.

As to this clone: All gene names here are mouse names. The CDR3 is cut off 1 residue early in the read; its end comes from the germline J gene. This chain joins TRBV14 and TRBJ2-5; unclear D gene. CDR1 and CDR2 from the germline V gene are SGHDT and FRDEAV. V lost 2 bases, J lost 2 bases, and 9 bases lay in between. The CDR3 spans 14 residues. CDR3 amino acids: CASSFRGRQDTQYF. Partial CDR3 DNA: TGTGCCAGCAGTTTTCGGGGTCGCCAAGACACCCAGTAC.

Remarks on this clone: All gene names here are mouse names. The CDR3 extends 1 residue past the end of the read, so its final part is completed from the germline J gene. The chain has TRBV31 and TRBJ2-5; 11 bases align to TRBD1. CDR1 and CDR2 (germline): GKSSPN, SITVG. Trimming cost V 5 bases and J 8 bases; bases outside gene matches: 3. The CDR3 spans 12 residues. CDR3 DNA, as far as it was read: TGTGCCTGGGGACAGGGGGCCGGCACCCAGTAC. It is translated as CAWGQGAGTQY. In full, the CDR3 reads CAWGQGAGTQYF.

Remarks on this clone: The genes are named according to mouse. The CDR3 is cut off 1 residue early in the read; its end comes from the germline J gene. J is TRBJ2-2 and V is TRBV1, with D perhaps matching TRBD2 (7 bases). With 1 base removed from V and 4 bases from J, the gap between germline ends came to 13 bases. This CDR3 spans 16 amino acids. Germline V gene data show CDR1 as NSQYPW and CDR2 as LRSPGD (reference sequence). CDR3 residues: CTCSAVGGGGTGQLYF. CDR3 bases read: TGCACCTGCAGTGCAGTGGGGGGCGGAGGCACCGGGCAGCTCTAC.